This T cell receptor (beta chain) was profiled in a study of blood T cell repertoires in COVID-19. Study-level information: Acute-phase and convalescent COVID-19 samples originated in the United States, Italy and Spain. T cells, B-cell-depleted T cells, or PBMCs provided the cDNA or gDNA that served as material.

Methods used by the authors: Reference gene primer amplification yielded estimated nucleated cell counts. Libraries were prepared by immunoSEQ multiplex PCR; TCRdb keeps only in-frame clonotypes and omits some of them. The DNA gave D and trimming, while V, J and clone size come from that table. The sample records about 120,000 clones, approximately 71% being singletons. The V end was cut by 5 bases, the J end by 0 bases, with 17 bases between. This CDR3 has 16 amino acids. Per the germline V gene, CDR1 is MNHEY and CDR2 is SMNVEV (reference sequence). This chain uses TRBV27 with TRBJ2-7, with a possible D match to TRBD1 (6 bases). The sample was peripheral blood. This TCR was sampled from a human donor in a cohort sampled during active COVID-19. CDR3 DNA: TGTGCCAGCAGTCCTCGGGTGGGGGCTCTCTCCTACGAGCAGTACTTC. Protein sequence: CASSPRVGALSYEQYF.